This T cell receptor beta chain originates from a study of blood T cell repertoires in COVID-19. To note about this clone: The conserved phenylalanine or tryptophan normally closing the CDR3 is absent here, so this likely arose from a read error. It is unclear where the CDR3 begins or ends on the DNA, so no DNA is shown, and the CDR3 is as TCRdb lists it.

CDR1 and CDR2 (germline): MNHEY, SMNVEV (reference sequence). The CDR3 is 8 residues long, counting both termini. The assay was immunoSEQ multiplex PCR, and TCRdb's table has in-frame clones only and misses some. The sample lists roughly 40,000 clones, approximately 90% occurring once. The TCR sequence derives from a human donor in a cohort sampled during active COVID-19. The sample was peripheral blood. The gene calls are TRBV27 and TRBJ1-2; TRBD1, the D gene given by the table, was not confirmed from the DNA. CDR3 loop: CASSPPKN.